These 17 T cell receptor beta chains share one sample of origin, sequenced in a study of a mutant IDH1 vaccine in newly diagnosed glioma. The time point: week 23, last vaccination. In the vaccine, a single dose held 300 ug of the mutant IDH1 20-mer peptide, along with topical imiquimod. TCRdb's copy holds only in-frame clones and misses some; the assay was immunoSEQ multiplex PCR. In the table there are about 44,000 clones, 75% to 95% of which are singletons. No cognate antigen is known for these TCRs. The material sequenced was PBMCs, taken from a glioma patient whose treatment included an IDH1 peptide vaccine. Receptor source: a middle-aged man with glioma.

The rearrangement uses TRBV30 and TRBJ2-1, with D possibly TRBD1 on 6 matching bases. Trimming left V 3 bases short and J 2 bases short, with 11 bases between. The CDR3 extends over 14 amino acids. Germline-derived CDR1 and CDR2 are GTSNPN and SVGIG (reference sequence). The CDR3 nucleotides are TGTGCCTGGAGGGGGGCAGGGCCCTACAATGAGCAGTTCTTC. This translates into CAWRGAGPYNEQFF.

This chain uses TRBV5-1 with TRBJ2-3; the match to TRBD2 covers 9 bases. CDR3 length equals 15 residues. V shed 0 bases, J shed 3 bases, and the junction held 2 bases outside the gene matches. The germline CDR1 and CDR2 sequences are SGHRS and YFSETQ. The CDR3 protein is CASSLVGLATDTQYF. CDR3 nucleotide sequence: TGCGCCAGCAGCTTGGTGGGACTAGCAACAGATACGCAGTATTTT.

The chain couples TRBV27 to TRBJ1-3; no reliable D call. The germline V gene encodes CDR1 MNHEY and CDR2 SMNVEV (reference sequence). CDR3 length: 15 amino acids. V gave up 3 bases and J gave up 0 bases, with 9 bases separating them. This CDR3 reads CASSFTPDSGNTIYF. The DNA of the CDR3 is TGTGCCAGCAGTTTCACTCCGGACTCTGGAAACACCATATATTTT.

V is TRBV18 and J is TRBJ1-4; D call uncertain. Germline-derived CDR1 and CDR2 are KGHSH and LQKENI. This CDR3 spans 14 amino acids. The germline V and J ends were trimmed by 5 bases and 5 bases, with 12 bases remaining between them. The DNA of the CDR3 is TGTGCCAGCTCATCCCGGGAGATCAATGAAAAACTGTTTTTT. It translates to CASSSREINEKLFF.

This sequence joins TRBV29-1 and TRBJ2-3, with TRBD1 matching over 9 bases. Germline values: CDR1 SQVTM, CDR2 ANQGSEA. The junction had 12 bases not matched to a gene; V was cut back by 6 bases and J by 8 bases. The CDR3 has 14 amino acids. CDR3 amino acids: CSVLTGGGRGTQYF. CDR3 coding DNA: TGCAGCGTGTTAACAGGGGGCGGACGAGGTACGCAGTATTTT.

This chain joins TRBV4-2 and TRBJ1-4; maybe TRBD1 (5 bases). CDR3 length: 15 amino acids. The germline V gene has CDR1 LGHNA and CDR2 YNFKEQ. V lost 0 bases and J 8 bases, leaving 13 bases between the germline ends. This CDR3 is CASSQERVGGEKLFF. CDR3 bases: TGTGCCAGCAGCCAAGAAAGAGTGGGGGGGGAAAAACTGTTTTTT.

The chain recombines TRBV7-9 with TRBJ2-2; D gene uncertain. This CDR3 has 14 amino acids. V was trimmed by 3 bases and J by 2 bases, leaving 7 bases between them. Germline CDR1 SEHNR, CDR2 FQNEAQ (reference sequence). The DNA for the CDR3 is TGTGCCAGCAGCTTGGTACGAAACACCGGGGAGCTGTTTTTT. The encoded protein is CASSLVRNTGELFF.

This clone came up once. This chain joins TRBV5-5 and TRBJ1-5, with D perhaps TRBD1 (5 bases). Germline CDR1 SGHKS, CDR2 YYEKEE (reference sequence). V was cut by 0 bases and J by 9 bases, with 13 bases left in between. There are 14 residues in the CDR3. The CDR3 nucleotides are TGTGCCAGCAGCTTGGGGGGACGGGTAGGGCCCCAGCATTTT. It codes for CASSLGGRVGPQHF.

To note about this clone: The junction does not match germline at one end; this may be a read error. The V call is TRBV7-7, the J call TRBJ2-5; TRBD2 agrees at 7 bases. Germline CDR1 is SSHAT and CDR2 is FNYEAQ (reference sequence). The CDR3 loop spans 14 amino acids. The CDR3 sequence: CASSPRGERETQYF. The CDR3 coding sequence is TGTGCTAGCAGCCCCCGGGGGGAGCGAGAGACCCAGTACTTC.

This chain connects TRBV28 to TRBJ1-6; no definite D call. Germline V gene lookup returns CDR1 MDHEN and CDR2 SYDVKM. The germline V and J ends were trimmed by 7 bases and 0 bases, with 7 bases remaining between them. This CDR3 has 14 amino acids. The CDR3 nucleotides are TGTGCCAGCAAGGCCAGCTCCTATAATTCACCCCTCCACTTT. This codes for CASKASSYNSPLHF.

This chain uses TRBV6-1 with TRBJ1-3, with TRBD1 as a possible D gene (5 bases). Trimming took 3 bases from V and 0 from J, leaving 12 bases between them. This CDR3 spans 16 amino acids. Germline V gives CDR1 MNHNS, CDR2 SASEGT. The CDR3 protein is CASSEYRKNSGNTIYF. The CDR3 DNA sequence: TGTGCCAGCAGTGAGTACAGGAAAAACTCTGGAAACACCATATATTTT.

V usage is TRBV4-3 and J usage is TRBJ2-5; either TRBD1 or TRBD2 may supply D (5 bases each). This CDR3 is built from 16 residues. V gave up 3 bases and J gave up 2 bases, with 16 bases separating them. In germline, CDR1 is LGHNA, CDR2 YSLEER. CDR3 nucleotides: TGCGCCAGCAGCCAGCGACCGGGACCACAACAAGAGACCCAGTACTTC. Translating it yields CASSQRPGPQQETQYF.

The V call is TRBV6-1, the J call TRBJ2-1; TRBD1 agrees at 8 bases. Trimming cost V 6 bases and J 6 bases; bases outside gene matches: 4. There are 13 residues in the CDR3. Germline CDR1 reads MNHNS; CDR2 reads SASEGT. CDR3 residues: CASSSDRVNEQFF. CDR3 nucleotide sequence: TGTGCCAGCAGCTCGGACAGGGTCAATGAGCAGTTCTTC.

DNA for the CDR3: TGTGCCAGCACGTCCAACCGGGGGTGGTCAGAGCAGTACTTC. This sequence encodes CASTSNRGWSEQYF. V gene TRBV5-6 combines with J gene TRBJ2-7, with a possible D match to TRBD2 (6 bases). CDR3 length: 14 amino acids. The V end was cut by 6 bases, the J end by 7 bases, with 20 bases between. The V gene's germline CDR1 is SGHDT and CDR2 YYEEEE. Together with reference TRBV5-6 and TRBJ2-7, the CDR3 gives the full variable domain: DAGVTQSPTHLIKTRGQQVTLRCSPKSGHDTVSWYQQALGQGPQFIFQYYEEEERQRGNFPDRFSGHQFPNYSSELNVNALLLGDSALYLCASTSNRGWSEQYFGPGTRLTVT.

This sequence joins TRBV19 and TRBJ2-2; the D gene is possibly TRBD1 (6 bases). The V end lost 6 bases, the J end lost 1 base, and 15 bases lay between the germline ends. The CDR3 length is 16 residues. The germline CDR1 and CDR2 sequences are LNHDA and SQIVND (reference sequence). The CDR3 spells CASRAVQGQNTGELFF. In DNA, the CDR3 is TGTGCCAGTAGAGCGGTTCAGGGGCAGAACACCGGGGAGCTGTTTTTT.

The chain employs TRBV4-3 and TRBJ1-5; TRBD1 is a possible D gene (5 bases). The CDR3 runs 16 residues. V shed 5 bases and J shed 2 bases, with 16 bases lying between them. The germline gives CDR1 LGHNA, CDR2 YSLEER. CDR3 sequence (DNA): TGCGCCAGCAGCAAATCGTCGGGGCTCGGCAATCAGCCCCAGCATTTT. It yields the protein CASSKSSGLGNQPQHF.

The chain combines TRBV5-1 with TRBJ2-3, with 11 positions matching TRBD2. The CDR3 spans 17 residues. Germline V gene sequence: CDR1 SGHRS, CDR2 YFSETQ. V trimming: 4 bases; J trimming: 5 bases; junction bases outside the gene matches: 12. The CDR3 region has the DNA TGCGCCAGCAGCCCACAGGGAGTAGCGGGGGGGAGAGATACGCAGTATTTT. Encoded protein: CASSPQGVAGGRDTQYF.